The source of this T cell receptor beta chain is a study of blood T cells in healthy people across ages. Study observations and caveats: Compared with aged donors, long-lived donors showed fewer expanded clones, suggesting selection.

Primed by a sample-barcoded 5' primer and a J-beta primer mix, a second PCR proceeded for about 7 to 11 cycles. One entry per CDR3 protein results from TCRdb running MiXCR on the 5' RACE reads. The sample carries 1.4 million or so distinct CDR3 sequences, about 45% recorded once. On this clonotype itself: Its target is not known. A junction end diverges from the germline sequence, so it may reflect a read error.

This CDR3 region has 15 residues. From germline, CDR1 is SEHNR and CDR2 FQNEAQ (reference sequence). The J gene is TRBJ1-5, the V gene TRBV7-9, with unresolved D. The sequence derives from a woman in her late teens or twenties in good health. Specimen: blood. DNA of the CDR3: TGTGCCAGCAGCCAAAGTCGGACCCTCAATCGGCCCCAGCATTTT. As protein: CASSQSRTLNRPQHF.